This T cell receptor beta chain derives from a study of blood T cell repertoires in COVID-19. Overall study: The United States, Italy and Spain supplied acute and convalescent COVID-19 samples. The cDNA or gDNA used as material had been derived from T cells, B-cell-depleted T cells, or PBMCs.

Trimming took 8 bases from V and 8 from J, leaving 12 bases between them. Germline V gives CDR1 MNHEY, CDR2 SVGAGI. The CDR3 length is 12 residues. This clone was found once. How the authors handled the data: Scientists estimated how many nucleated cells there were by amplifying reference gene primers. Sequencing used immunoSEQ multiplex PCR; TCRdb keeps in-frame clones, though not all of them. The D gene and trimming were derived from the DNA, and the V and J assignments and clone size from that table. The sample contains some 150,000 clones, about 79% of which appear only once. This TCR was sampled from a woman of 80 years or more with acute or convalescent COVID-19. V usage is TRBV6-5 and J usage is TRBJ1-4; the D is unclear. The sample taken for sequencing was peripheral blood. The CDR3 DNA reads as TGTGCCAGCGCCGACTCGGGGGAAAAACTGTTTTTT. Residues: CASADSGEKLFF.